The sequence of this T cell receptor beta chain was determined in a study of tumor and adjacent non-tumor tissue in lung cancer. TCRbeta libraries were built with three rounds of nested PCR, modified from ARM-PCR. TCRdb called the multiplex PCR reads again in MiXCR, with one record for every CDR3 protein. The profile shows around 120,000 distinct CDR3 sequences, roughly 67% of them singletons. No cell sorting was done before RNA was extracted from the tissue. Worth noting for this clonotype: A much larger clone lies a single base off, so this may be a read error.

This clonotype was obtained from a man aged 25-45 years with non-small cell lung cancer. The sequencing input was lung tumor tissue.

CDR3 nucleotide sequence: TGCAGCGTTGAAAGACGGGAGAAGGGCACAGATACGCAGTATTTT. Protein product: CSVERREKGTDTQYF. The genes are TRBV29-1 and TRBJ2-3; TRBD2 might be the D (6 bases). The CDR3 consists of 15 residues. CDR1 SQVTM and CDR2 ANQGSEA come from the germline V gene. Trimming removed 2 bases at V and 1 base at J, with 13 bases between.